The 30 T cell receptor beta chains listed next were all sequenced from one sample in a study of cytomegalovirus exposure and HLA in healthy donors. PCR amplification relied on 60 Vbeta primers (plus 13 Jbeta primers). The method was immunoSEQ multiplex PCR; TCRdb's version includes in-frame clones alone and lacks a portion of them. Seen here are approximately 150,000 clones, about 80% observed once, and the top ten hold 5.5% to 7.5%. Sequences were obtained from PBMCs. The source is a man aged 30 to 45 in good health and CMV-seropositive.

The chain employs TRBV6-5 and TRBJ1-5; 7 nucleotides line up with TRBD1. Germline assignment: CDR1 MNHEY and CDR2 SVGAGI. The J segment lost 5 bases and the V segment lost 6 bases, leaving 4 bases of the junction unmatched. The length of the CDR3 is 13 residues. Here the CDR3 DNA reads TGTGCCAGCAGCCGAACAGGGGATCAGCCCCAGCATTTT. As protein: CASSRTGDQPQHF.

The chain employs TRBV2 and TRBJ2-7; 12 bases are a match to TRBD1. Germline V gene data show CDR1 as SNHLY and CDR2 as FYNNEI. The CDR3 is made up of 14 amino acids. V trimming: 6 bases; J trimming: 4 bases; junction bases outside the gene matches: 4. CDR3 sequence (DNA): TGTGCCAGCAGCGGGACAGGGGGCAGGTACGAGCAGTACTTC. Encoded protein: CASSGTGGRYEQYF.

V usage is TRBV5-1 and J usage is TRBJ2-5, with D tentatively TRBD2 (5 bases). Trimming removed 0 bases from V and 5 bases from J, with 14 bases in between. Germline values: CDR1 SGHRS, CDR2 YFSETQ. The CDR3 has 15 residues. CDR3: CASSLGPLIAETQYF. The CDR3 region has the DNA TGCGCCAGCAGCTTGGGGCCCCTTATAGCGGAGACCCAGTACTTC.

Written as DNA, the CDR3 is TGCGCCAGCGGAGGACAGGGGAACACTGAAGCTTTCTTT. Translating gives CASGGQGNTEAFF. The rearrangement links TRBV4-1 to TRBJ1-1, with TRBD1 matching 8 bases. The junction had 3 bases not matched to a gene; V was cut back by 8 bases and J by 1 base. The CDR3 length is 13 residues. Looked up from germline, CDR1 is MGHRA and CDR2 is YSYEKL.

There are a few counts of this clone. The chain uses TRBV27 and TRBJ1-5, with 9 bases matching TRBD1. The ends lost 5 bases at V and 0 bases at J; junction bases unmatched: 8. Germline-derived CDR1 and CDR2 are MNHEY and SMNVEV (reference sequence). The CDR3 totals 17 residues. This CDR3 reads CASSPRTGAYSNQPQHF. The CDR3 region has the DNA TGTGCCAGCAGTCCACGGACAGGGGCGTATAGCAATCAGCCCCAGCATTTT.

The gene calls are TRBV6-5 and TRBJ2-7, with TRBD1 identical over 7 bases. CDR3 length: 15 amino acids. Germline CDR1 and CDR2: MNHEY and SVGAGI. V lost 5 bases and J lost 0; bases outside the gene matches: 7. CDR3 loop: CASSPVTGSSYEQYF. CDR3 in DNA: TGTGCCAGCAGTCCCGTGACAGGGAGCTCCTACGAGCAGTACTTC.

The CDR3 loop reads CSVGGTGGNYNEQFF. CDR3 DNA: TGCAGCGTTGGTGGGACAGGGGGGAACTACAATGAGCAGTTCTTC. This chain links TRBV29-1 with TRBJ2-1, with 11 bases matching TRBD1. J was trimmed by 3 bases and V by 4 bases; bases with no gene match: 5. CDR3 length: 15 residues. Germline-derived CDR1 and CDR2 are SQVTM and ANQGSEA.

This rearrangement joins TRBV5-8 to TRBJ2-3, with TRBD1 as a possible D gene (5 bases). Trimming removed 3 bases at V and 1 base at J, with 15 bases between. CDR1 is SGHTS, CDR2 YDEGEE, per germline. The CDR3 is 16 residues long. The CDR3 here is CASSSMTASGTDTQYF. As DNA, the CDR3 is TGTGCCAGCAGCTCAATGACAGCCTCGGGCACAGATACGCAGTATTTT.

The CDR3 coding sequence is TGTGCCAGCAGCTCCTTGGCAACCAAAAACATTCAGTACTTC. This sequence encodes CASSSLATKNIQYF. This chain links TRBV6-5 with TRBJ2-4; D call uncertain. V shed 6 bases and J shed 2 bases, with 11 bases lying between them. CDR1 is MNHEY, CDR2 SVGAGI, per germline. The CDR3 length is 14 residues.

The chain employs TRBV5-1 and TRBJ1-2, with D hard to call. Per germline, CDR1 SGHRS and CDR2 YFSETQ. The CDR3 covers 13 residues. With 0 bases removed from V and 6 bases from J, the gap between germline ends came to 9 bases. CDR3 amino acids: CASSLEIRNGYTF. CDR3 sequence (DNA): TGCGCCAGCAGCTTGGAAATCAGGAATGGCTACACCTTC.

This clone showed up just a few times. V and J are TRBV9 and TRBJ1-2; 11 nucleotides match TRBD1. Trimming at V came to 3 bases and at J to 0 bases, leaving 7 bases not matched to a gene. Germline lookup yields CDR1 SGDLS and CDR2 YYNGEE. This CDR3 region has 17 residues. CDR3 coding DNA: TGTGCCAGCAGCGCCGGGGACAGGGGGTTCGCTAACTATGGCTACACCTTC. Amino acids: CASSAGDRGFANYGYTF.

The rearrangement uses TRBV27 and TRBJ2-5; TRBD2 matches at 9 bases. Germline V lookup: CDR1 MNHEY, CDR2 SMNVEV (reference sequence). The CDR3 consists of 14 residues. V was clipped by 5 bases and J by 3 bases; unmatched bases: 4. CDR3 residues: CASSPWTSEETQYF. In nucleotides, the CDR3 is TGTGCCAGCAGTCCCTGGACTAGCGAAGAGACCCAGTACTTC.

The chain employs TRBV5-1 and TRBJ1-5; a weak D match, TRBD1 (6 bases). The germline V gene encodes CDR1 SGHRS and CDR2 YFSETQ. This CDR3 spans 16 amino acids. V was cut by 0 bases and J by 2 bases, with 12 bases left in between. The CDR3, as DNA: TGCGCCAGCAGCTTGGCGGGGGGCAATGGCAATCAGCCCCAGCATTTT. This codes for CASSLAGGNGNQPQHF. The variable domain in full, with the rest retrieved from reference TRBV5-1 and TRBJ1-5, is KAGVTQTPRYLIKTRGQQVTLSCSPISGHRSVSWYQQTPGQGLQFLFEYFSETQRNKGNFPGRFSGRQFSNSRSEMNVSTLELGDSALYLCASSLAGGNGNQPQHFGDGTRLSIL.

CDR3 region: CASSQPGVTSQNEKLFF. As DNA, the CDR3 is TGTGCCAGCAGCCAACCGGGGGTCACAAGCCAAAATGAAAAACTGTTTTTT. The V call is TRBV4-2, the J call TRBJ1-4, with D perhaps TRBD1 (5 bases). CDR3 length: 17 amino acids. Germline-derived CDR1 and CDR2 are LGHNA and YNFKEQ. V was pared by 2 bases and J by 5 bases, with 18 bases between.

The rearrangement joins TRBV6-1 to TRBJ1-5; 7 bases line up with TRBD1. V lost 1 base and J lost 5; bases outside the gene matches: 11. This CDR3 has 17 amino acids. CDR1 is MNHNS, CDR2 SASEGT, per germline. CDR3 DNA: TGTGCCAGCAGTGAAGAGGCCCTCGGGACAGACGATCAGCCCCAGCATTTT. Translated: CASSEEALGTDDQPQHF.

The V call is TRBV6-5, the J call TRBJ2-3; D is ambiguous. The V end was cut by 0 bases, the J end by 0 bases, with 10 bases between. CDR3 size: 16 residues. Per the germline V gene, CDR1 is MNHEY and CDR2 is SVGAGI. The CDR3 coding sequence is TGTGCCAGCAGTTACTCGATGCGTTCTAGCACAGATACGCAGTATTTT. Translating it yields CASSYSMRSSTDTQYF.

The chain is built from TRBV30 and TRBJ1-1; weak D call: TRBD1 (5 bases). Looked up from germline, CDR1 is GTSNPN and CDR2 is SVGIG (reference sequence). Trimming removed 0 bases from V and 3 bases from J, with 8 bases in between. The CDR3 covers 13 residues. CDR3 loop: CAWSVQADTEAFF. Here the CDR3 DNA reads TGTGCCTGGAGTGTACAGGCGGACACTGAAGCTTTCTTT. Complete variable domain (other parts from reference TRBV30 and TRBJ1-1): SQTIHQWPATLVQPVGSPLSLECTVEGTSNPNLYWYRQAAGRGLQLLFYSVGIGQISSEVPQNLSASRPQDRQFILSSKKLLLSDSGFYLCAWSVQADTEAFFGQGTRLTVV.

The chain uses TRBV30 and TRBJ2-1, with 7 bases matching TRBD1. Germline V lookup: CDR1 GTSNPN, CDR2 SVGIG (reference sequence). The CDR3 spans 17 residues. J gave up 6 bases and V 1 base, and 15 bases lay outside the gene matches. The DNA for the CDR3 is TGTGCCTGGAGTGCGTCAGACAGGGTATCGGGGACCAATGAGCAGTTCTTC. Translation gives CAWSASDRVSGTNEQFF. The complete variable domain, with remaining parts taken from reference TRBV30 and TRBJ2-1, reads SQTIHQWPATLVQPVGSPLSLECTVEGTSNPNLYWYRQAAGRGLQLLFYSVGIGQISSEVPQNLSASRPQDRQFILSSKKLLLSDSGFYLCAWSASDRVSGTNEQFFGPGTRLTVL.

The chain links TRBV27 to TRBJ2-3; 9 nucleotides agree with TRBD2. V trimming: 6 bases; J trimming: 4 bases; junction bases outside the gene matches: 20. CDR1 and CDR2 (germline): MNHEY, SMNVEV (reference sequence). CDR3 length: 19 amino acids. The CDR3 spells CASSHGLASGKGLADTQYF. CDR3 nucleotides: TGTGCCAGCAGCCACGGGTTGGCTAGCGGGAAGGGGCTAGCAGATACGCAGTATTTT.

The chain links TRBV28 to TRBJ1-5; no reliable D call. Per germline, CDR1 MDHEN and CDR2 SYDVKM. The germline V and J ends were trimmed by 5 bases and 4 bases, with 3 bases remaining between them. The CDR3 is 11 residues long. This chain's CDR3 is CASSLNQPQHF. The CDR3 DNA reads TGTGCCAGCAGTCTGAATCAGCCCCAGCATTTT.

The rearrangement links TRBV19 to TRBJ2-2, with 8 bases aligning to TRBD1. This CDR3 contains 15 residues. V lost 8 bases to trimming and J lost 4 bases; unmatched junction nucleotides: 9. Germline CDR1 and CDR2: LNHDA and SQIVND (reference sequence). The CDR3 bases are TGTGCCAGTCGTCGACAGGGGCAGGGCACCGGGGAGCTGTTTTTT. Protein product: CASRRQGQGTGELFF. Full variable domain (remainder filled in from reference TRBV19 and TRBJ2-2): DGGITQSPKYLFRKEGQNVTLSCEQNLNHDAMYWYRQDPGQGLRLIYYSQIVNDFQKGDIAEGYSVSREKKESFPLTVTSAQKNPTAFYLCASRRQGQGTGELFFGEGSRLTVL.

The chain is built from TRBV5-4 and TRBJ2-1; D gene uncertain. The CDR3 loop spans 13 amino acids. Trimming stripped 1 base from V and 5 bases from J, with 7 bases between. Germline V gene sequence: CDR1 SGHNT, CDR2 YYREEE (reference sequence). The CDR3 DNA follows: TGTGCCAGCAGCTTGAACAGCCACAATGAGCAGTTCTTC. Translation: CASSLNSHNEQFF.

This rearrangement joins TRBV6-1 to TRBJ2-2; maybe TRBD2 (6 bases). The V end lost 0 bases, the J end lost 7 bases, and 6 bases lay between the germline ends. Germline values: CDR1 MNHNS, CDR2 SASEGT. The CDR3 has 13 residues. The chain's CDR3 is CASSEAGGGELFF. The CDR3 nucleotides read TGTGCCAGCAGTGAAGCGGGGGGCGGGGAGCTGTTTTTT.

With regard to this clone: The same CDR3 can be traced to other DNA sequences in this sample. The chain links TRBV18 to TRBJ2-5, with a weak D call TRBD2 (5 bases). Germline values: CDR1 KGHSH, CDR2 LQKENI. Deletions cut 6 bases from V and 1 base from J, with 12 bases between. This CDR3 is 14 amino acids long. CDR3 sequence (DNA): TGTGCCAGCTCCCAAACGGGATTCCAAGAGACCCAGTACTTC. This encodes CASSQTGFQETQYF.

The CDR3 DNA reads TGCGCCAGCAGCCAAGATGGCCTCCAGAACTATGGCTACACCTTC. Its protein is CASSQDGLQNYGYTF. This chain joins TRBV4-3 and TRBJ1-2; unclear D gene. The CDR3 is 15 amino acids. The germline CDR1 and CDR2 sequences are LGHNA and YSLEER. V lost 0 bases and J 2 bases, leaving 10 bases between the germline ends.

This chain uses TRBV5-1 with TRBJ2-7; 11 bases map to TRBD2. Germline CDR1 and CDR2: SGHRS and YFSETQ. Unmatched junction bases numbered 10, after V lost 5 bases and J lost 0 bases. The CDR3 loop spans 17 amino acids. CDR3 in amino acids: CASRPTSGVGSSYEQYF. The CDR3 DNA follows: TGCGCCAGCAGGCCGACTAGCGGGGTGGGAAGCTCCTACGAGCAGTACTTC.

The chain joins TRBV4-2 to TRBJ1-4; D is perhaps TRBD1 (6 bases). Germline V lookup: CDR1 LGHNA, CDR2 YNFKEQ. This CDR3 region has 15 residues. Trimming pared 0 bases from V and 8 bases from J, leaving 13 bases between. This CDR3 is CASSQDVRGMEKLFF. CDR3 bases: TGTGCCAGCAGCCAAGATGTGAGGGGGATGGAAAAACTGTTTTTT.

This sequence joins TRBV7-2 and TRBJ2-2; 11 bases match TRBD2. The germline gives CDR1 SGHTA, CDR2 FQGNSA. The V and J ends lost 5 bases and 6 bases, in that order; junction bases with no gene match: 5. The CDR3 sequence is 15 residues long. The CDR3: CASSPRTSGPGELFF. The CDR3 nucleotides are TGTGCCAGCAGCCCACGGACTAGCGGGCCCGGGGAGCTGTTTTTT.

Details on this clone: Its ends do not fully match the called genes, so a read error is possible. The chain couples TRBV7-9 to TRBJ2-7, with a possible D match to TRBD2 (5 bases). Germline assignment: CDR1 SEHNR and CDR2 FQNEAQ (reference sequence). This CDR3 has 14 amino acids. The CDR3 sequence is CSSSGVGVSYEQYF. CDR3 sequence (DNA): TGTTCCAGCTCCGGGGTGGGTGTCTCCTACGAGCAGTACTTC.

The CDR3 loop reads CASSFTELYEQYF. The CDR3 DNA sequence: TGTGCCAGTAGTTTTACAGAACTCTACGAGCAGTACTTC. The chain joins TRBV19 to TRBJ2-7; D ambiguous. This CDR3 contains 13 residues. The V gene lost 5 bases and the J gene lost 3 bases, with 11 bases spanning the gap. CDR1 is LNHDA and CDR2 is SQIVND in the germline V gene (reference sequence).